This TCR beta chain appears in the sequencing data of a study of T cells after yellow fever vaccination. Looking at the study overall: Low-cell-number fractions underwent preparation using SMART-Seq v4 Ultra Low Input.

CDR1 is DFQATT and CDR2 is SNEGSKA in the germline V gene (reference sequence). The V and J ends lost 0 bases and 0 bases respectively, with 16 bases between them. The CDR3 is 17 residues long. Findings of the study overall: Abundant clonotypes from the bulk population could get into FACS-sorted repertoires as contaminants. Most primary-vaccination clones recurred post-booster (around 95% CD4, over 70% CD8).

Only a few counts were recorded for this clonotype. Antigen: not known. For TCR, cDNA came from 5'RACE template switching, which added a universal primer site and UMIs. Each CDR3 protein gets one entry after TCRdb re-called the 5' RACE reads with MiXCR. Among about 360,000 distinct CDR3 sequences listed, 6% to 8% were seen once. The rearrangement links TRBV20-1 to TRBJ2-3; the D gene is possibly TRBD2 (6 bases). The sequence came from a man aged 25-45 years who received the YFV17D yellow fever vaccine. The specimen was PBMCs, collected 5 days after the yellow fever booster vaccination. The CDR3 loop is CSARDGGRRGSTDTQYF. DNA for the CDR3: TGCAGTGCTAGAGATGGGGGTCGGCGGGGAAGCACAGATACGCAGTATTTT.